What follows are 15 T cell receptor beta chains derived from one specimen sequenced in a study of blood T cell repertoires in COVID-19. Only in-frame clones appear in the TCRdb table, and some are missing; sequencing was by immunoSEQ multiplex PCR. The sample yields approximately 290,000 clones, about 80% seen once. Material: peripheral blood. The receptors originated from a person aged 70 to 85 with COVID-19, enrolled during active disease.

The V call is TRBV27, the J call TRBJ1-6; no definite D call. This CDR3 contains 14 residues. V was pared by 3 bases and J by 7 bases, with 10 bases between. Germline lookup yields CDR1 MNHEY and CDR2 SMNVEV (reference sequence). The DNA of the CDR3 is TGTGCCAGCAGTTTGCCAGGTTCGAATTCACCCCTCCACTTT. Translating gives CASSLPGSNSPLHF.

V is TRBV7-2 and J is TRBJ2-1; 14 nucleotides match TRBD2. V shed 4 bases and J 3 bases; nucleotides not matched to a gene: 11. The germline gives CDR1 SGHTA, CDR2 FQGNSA. This CDR3 has 19 amino acids. This CDR3 is CASSSPPVGLAGVYNEQFF. The CDR3 DNA reads as TGTGCCAGCAGCTCCCCCCCGGTGGGACTAGCGGGAGTCTACAATGAGCAGTTCTTC.

This rearrangement joins TRBV12-3 or TRBV12-4 to TRBJ1-5; a possible D gene is TRBD1 (5 bases). This CDR3 has 13 amino acids. V was cut by 6 bases and J by 3 bases, with 9 bases left in between. CDR3 nucleotide sequence: TGTGCCAGCAGCAGGACAACCAATCAGCCCCAGCATTTT. Amino acid sequence: CASSRTTNQPQHF.

This clone appeared a single time. The chain links TRBV15 to TRBJ1-5, with D hard to call. Per germline, CDR1 LNHNV and CDR2 YYDKDF (reference sequence). Trimming cost V 0 bases and J 4 bases, with 4 bases left between them. This CDR3 spans 13 amino acids. CDR3 region: CATSRDRNQPQHF. For the CDR3, the DNA is TGTGCCACCAGCAGAGACAGGAATCAGCCCCAGCATTTT. Full variable domain (outside the CDR3, taken from reference TRBV15 and TRBJ1-5): DAMVIQNPRYQVTQFGKPVTLSCSQTLNHNVMYWYQQKSSQAPKLLFHYYDKDFNNEADTPDNFQSRRPNTSFCFLDIRSPGLGDTAMYLCATSRDRNQPQHFGDGTRLSIL.

The CDR3 DNA follows: TGTGCCAGCAGTCCCCCAGCTAGCGGGAGATCGGGTGAGCAGTTCTTC. Translated: CASSPPASGRSGEQFF. The chain employs TRBV27 and TRBJ2-1; the match to TRBD2 covers 10 bases. The CDR3 extends over 16 amino acids. Unmatched junction bases numbered 13, after V lost 5 bases and J lost 9 bases. Germline assignment: CDR1 MNHEY and CDR2 SMNVEV (reference sequence).

The J gene is TRBJ2-2, the V gene TRBV30; TRBD1 is a possible D gene (5 bases). This CDR3 comprises 13 residues. The germline CDR1 and CDR2 sequences are GTSNPN and SVGIG (reference sequence). The germline V and J ends were trimmed by 0 bases and 4 bases, with 6 bases remaining between them. The CDR3: CAWSVGATGELFF. CDR3 in DNA: TGTGCCTGGAGTGTAGGGGCCACCGGGGAGCTGTTTTTT. Drawing the rest from reference TRBV30 and TRBJ2-2, the complete variable domain is SQTIHQWPATLVQPVGSPLSLECTVEGTSNPNLYWYRQAAGRGLQLLFYSVGIGQISSEVPQNLSASRPQDRQFILSSKKLLLSDSGFYLCAWSVGATGELFFGEGSRLTVL.

This clone was picked up one time. Because the CDR3's place on the DNA is in doubt, the DNA is left out and the CDR3 is given as listed by TCRdb. V is TRBV27 and J is TRBJ1-1; the table names TRBD1, a call not compared with the DNA. Both ends counted, the CDR3 spans 13 residues. The germline V gene encodes CDR1 MNHEY and CDR2 SMNVEV (reference sequence). CDR3 amino acids: CASSVGQGAMPFF.

CDR3 sequence (DNA): TGTGCCACCCGAAAAACAACAGGATACCAAGAGACCCAGTACTTC. It specifies CATRKTTGYQETQYF. The chain carries TRBV15 and TRBJ2-5, with TRBD1 as a possible D gene (5 bases). V lost 8 bases, J lost 0 bases, and 16 bases lay in between. CDR1 LNHNV and CDR2 YYDKDF come from the germline V gene (reference sequence). The CDR3 runs to 15 residues. Variable domain in full (rest from reference TRBV15 and TRBJ2-5): DAMVIQNPRYQVTQFGKPVTLSCSQTLNHNVMYWYQQKSSQAPKLLFHYYDKDFNNEADTPDNFQSRRPNTSFCFLDIRSPGLGDTAMYLCATRKTTGYQETQYFGPGTRLLVL.

This clone was detected only a few times. The chain links TRBV15 to TRBJ1-6; tentatively, D is TRBD1 (6 bases). The CDR3 is 15 residues long. The germline gives CDR1 LNHNV, CDR2 YYDKDF (reference sequence). Trimming left V 1 base short and J 5 bases short, with 9 bases between. The chain's CDR3 is CATSRVQGNNSPLHF. The DNA for the CDR3 is TGTGCCACCAGCAGAGTTCAGGGGAATAATTCACCCCTCCACTTT.

The chain links TRBV9 to TRBJ1-1; D uncertain. The germline V gene has CDR1 SGDLS and CDR2 YYNGEE. V lost 1 base and J 2 bases, leaving 6 bases between the germline ends. The CDR3 contains 13 residues. This chain's CDR3 is CASSVLLNTEAFF. Written as DNA, the CDR3 is TGTGCCAGCAGCGTACTCTTAAACACTGAAGCTTTCTTT.

V and J are TRBV5-1 and TRBJ2-3; TRBD2 matches at 8 bases. V lost 4 bases and J lost 3; bases outside the gene matches: 10. From germline, CDR1 is SGHRS and CDR2 YFSETQ. The CDR3 spans 16 residues. CDR3 nucleotide sequence: TGCGCCAGCAGCACCTTAGCGGGAAGGGGGACAGATACGCAGTATTTT. This encodes CASSTLAGRGTDTQYF.

This chain connects TRBV6-5 to TRBJ1-5; D might be TRBD1 (5 bases). The germline gives CDR1 MNHEY, CDR2 SVGAGI. This CDR3 comprises 15 residues. The V and J ends lost 6 bases and 5 bases respectively, with 17 bases between them. CDR3 sequence: CASSTSQGVYQPQHF. DNA for the CDR3: TGTGCCAGCAGCACATCCCAGGGCGTCTATCAGCCCCAGCATTTT.

V gene TRBV6-2 or TRBV6-3 combines with J gene TRBJ2-7, with a weak D call TRBD2 (5 bases). V was trimmed by 0 bases and J by 3 bases, leaving 18 bases between them. This CDR3 contains 17 residues. CDR1 and CDR2 from the germline V gene are MNHEY and SVGEGT. CDR3 residues: CASSYSFSRGQLYEQYF. CDR3 in DNA: TGTGCCAGCAGTTACTCTTTTTCCCGAGGGCAACTCTACGAGCAGTACTTC.

This rearrangement joins TRBV5-4 to TRBJ2-2; the match to TRBD1 covers 7 bases. Germline CDR1 SGHNT, CDR2 YYREEE (reference sequence). The CDR3 consists of 16 residues. V lost 4 bases, J lost 0 bases, and 6 bases stayed unmatched. The CDR3 DNA reads TGTGCCAGCAGCCAGGGACAGAGCGCGAACACCGGGGAGCTGTTTTTT. Protein product: CASSQGQSANTGELFF.

The chain joins TRBV27 to TRBJ2-5; 16 bases are shared with TRBD2. There are 18 residues in the CDR3. Germline CDR1 reads MNHEY; CDR2 reads SMNVEV (reference sequence). V was clipped by 6 bases and J by 2 bases; unmatched bases: 9. CDR3 DNA: TGTGCCAGCAGACAAATGGGACTAGCGGGAGGGGTTCAAGAGACCCAGTACTTC. Residues: CASRQMGLAGGVQETQYF.